The sequence of this TCR beta chain was determined in a study of human T cells and chemical hapten exposure. Across the whole study: After 6 days, upper back 0.01% DPC patch tests were scored. Alopecia areata, totalis or universalis affected patients who were mostly female.

TCRdb redid the calling of the RACE reads with MiXCR, one entry per CDR3 protein. Of fewer than 50,000 distinct CDR3 sequences in the sample, 4% were seen once. Regarding the study as a whole: Alopecia affected the donors, so their immune response may differ from healthy people's.

V gave up 5 bases and J gave up 10 bases, with 15 bases separating them. Per the germline V gene, CDR1 is SGHAT and CDR2 is FQNNGV. This CDR3 contains 14 residues. This clonotype was detected ten times or more. What it binds is not known. Time point of the sample: patch test 1, 2 weeks after DPC sensitization. This sample's treatment: therapeutic diphenylcyclopropenone sensitization with weekly scalp DPC. Extraction of total RNA was performed on unfractionated whole blood. Sample donors consisted of patients with alopecia, aged 18 to 70 years, who were suitable for DPC. This chain uses TRBV11-2 with TRBJ1-6, with a tentative D call TRBD1 (5 bases). This sample comprised whole blood, obtained in connection with sensitization to the hapten diphenylcyclopropenone (DPC). The sequence was obtained from a man aged 50 to 59 with alopecia areata. Some clones in this sample may be carry-over from other donors' samples. The CDR3 protein is CASSRPGEDSPLHF. Written as DNA, the CDR3 is TGTGCCAGCAGCCGCCCGGGGGAGGACTCACCCCTCCACTTT. Filled out from reference TRBV11-2 and TRBJ1-6, the complete variable domain reads EAGVAQSPRYKIIEKRQSVAFWCNPISGHATLYWYQQILGQGPKLLIQFQNNGVVDDSQLPKDRFSAERLKGVDSTLKIQPAKLEDSAVYLCASSRPGEDSPLHFGNGTRLTVT.